This TCR beta chain was documented in a study of cytomegalovirus exposure and HLA in healthy donors. Study-wide context: The roughly 120 million unique TCR beta sequences, from roughly 180 million T cells, were found by an earlier analysis. Study-wide results and limits: As immune exposure information, only CMV serostatus was available. A list of 164 TCR beta chains associated with cytomegalovirus was given.

Those who donated were healthy bone marrow donors. PCR used 60 Vbeta primers and 13 Jbeta primers. This table comes from immunoSEQ multiplex PCR, and its TCRdb copy is limited to in-frame clones, with some not included. Here the sample spans about 130,000 clones, roughly 88% being singletons. Germline values: CDR1 KGHSH, CDR2 LQKENI. V lost 2 bases and J 4 bases, leaving 11 bases between the germline ends. There are 15 residues in the CDR3. Points on this clone: The antigen remains undetermined.

The TCR was taken from a man aged 50 to 59 in good health and CMV-seronegative. The source material was PBMCs. V is TRBV18 and J is TRBJ2-2, with D maybe TRBD1 (5 bases). CDR3 sequence (DNA): TGTGCCAGCTCACCAACGACAGAGCCCACCGGGGAGCTGTTTTTT. This translates into CASSPTTEPTGELFF.